One sample yielded the 17 T cell receptor beta chains listed below, sequenced in a study of blood T cell repertoires in COVID-19. Generated by immunoSEQ multiplex PCR, the TCRdb table keeps only in-frame clones and is missing some. Of 150,000 or so clones listed, 82% are singletons. Material: PBMCs or T cells enriched from blood (not recorded which). These receptors were collected from a man between 60 and 75 years old who had recovered from COVID-19.

This clone was detected a few times. This chain uses TRBV5-6 with TRBJ2-5; 11 bases match TRBD1. V was pared by 4 bases and J by 10 bases, with 12 bases of the junction left unmatched. CDR1 is SGHDT, CDR2 YYEEEE, per germline. The length of the CDR3 is 15 residues. Written as DNA, the CDR3 is TGTGCCAGCAGCCGCAGGACAGGGGGCGGGGTGGACCAGTACTTC. Its protein product is CASSRRTGGGVDQYF.

This sequence joins TRBV27 and TRBJ1-5; unclear D gene. The CDR3 is 14 residues long. Germline loops: CDR1 MNHEY, CDR2 SMNVEV (reference sequence). V lost 5 bases and J 10 bases, leaving 18 bases between the germline ends. CDR3 sequence reads: CASSLGVSGSPQHF. CDR3 DNA: TGTGCCAGCAGTCTCGGGGTCTCGGGCAGCCCCCAGCATTTT.

The V gene is TRBV5-5, the J gene TRBJ1-6, with 9 bases aligning to TRBD1. The CDR3 covers 16 residues. Germline V gives CDR1 SGHKS, CDR2 YYEKEE (reference sequence). V was pared by 3 bases and J by 8 bases, with 9 bases of the junction left unmatched. CDR3 sequence (DNA): TGTGCCAGCAGCTCCCGGAGGACAGGGGTTGATTCACCCCTCCACTTT. Translation gives CASSSRRTGVDSPLHF.

J is TRBJ1-1 and V is TRBV7-9, with 7 positions matching TRBD1. V was pared by 5 bases and J by 1 base, with 7 bases of the junction left unmatched. This CDR3 has 15 residues. Germline V gives CDR1 SEHNR, CDR2 FQNEAQ (reference sequence). The CDR3 DNA reads as TGTGCCAGCAGCGCCTACAGGGGTACGAACACTGAAGCTTTCTTT. Translation gives CASSAYRGTNTEAFF.

The rearrangement joins TRBV10-2 to TRBJ2-1; 11 bases agree with TRBD2. Unmatched junction bases numbered 12, after V lost 10 bases and J lost 7 bases. The CDR3 consists of 15 residues. Per the germline V gene, CDR1 is WSHSY and CDR2 is SAAADI. This CDR3 is CATIPTSGSWNEQFF. CDR3 bases: TGCGCCACCATCCCCACTAGCGGGAGTTGGAATGAGCAGTTCTTC.

In this sample, this clone turned up a few times. The chain is built from TRBV4-1 and TRBJ2-7; 10 bases fit TRBD2. CDR3 size: 14 residues. Germline values: CDR1 MGHRA, CDR2 YSYEKL. The V and J ends lost 1 base and 3 bases, in that order; junction bases with no gene match: 0. The CDR3 nucleotides read TGCGCCAGCAGCCAAGCTAGCGGGGGCTACGAGCAGTACTTC. It codes for CASSQASGGYEQYF.

The chain combines TRBV3-1 (or the pseudogene TRBV3-2) with TRBJ1-2; weak D call: TRBD1 (6 bases). The germline gives CDR1 LGHDT, CDR2 YNNKEL (reference sequence). The CDR3 is 14 amino acids. Trimming took 3 bases from V and 4 from J, leaving 12 bases between them. Here the CDR3 DNA reads TGTGCCAGCAGCCAGGGGGCTCAGCTCTATGGCTACACCTTC. This sequence encodes CASSQGAQLYGYTF.

The chain is built from TRBV6-5 and TRBJ1-1; D gene uncertain. Between the trimmed V and J ends, which lost 2 bases and 0 bases, there was a span of 7 bases. This CDR3 region has 14 residues. The V gene's germline CDR1 is MNHEY and CDR2 SVGAGI. The CDR3 protein is CASSYTRLNTEAFF. In DNA form, the CDR3 reads TGTGCCAGCAGTTACACTCGCTTGAACACTGAAGCTTTCTTT.

This clone was recorded only once. The chain combines TRBV12-3 or TRBV12-4 with TRBJ1-2; D gene unclear. There are 13 residues in the CDR3. V lost 7 bases, J lost 6 bases, and 15 bases lay in between. DNA of the CDR3: TGTGCCAGCAAAAAGGAGGGTCGAAATGGCTACACCTTC. This gives the protein CASKKEGRNGYTF.

The chain has TRBV24-1 and TRBJ1-5; D is uncertain. Trimming removed 3 bases at V and 6 bases at J, with 11 bases between. Germline V gene sequence: CDR1 KGHDR, CDR2 SFDVKD. This CDR3 has 14 amino acids. As DNA, the CDR3 is TGTGCCACCAGTGATCTTGGGGAGGGTCAGCCCCAGCATTTT. Encoded protein: CATSDLGEGQPQHF.

V is TRBV18 and J is TRBJ2-2, with 13 bases aligning to TRBD2. Germline lookup yields CDR1 KGHSH and CDR2 LQKENI. Germline trimming cut 3 bases from V and 3 bases from J; bases unmatched to any gene: 7. This CDR3 spans 18 amino acids. CDR3 residues: CASSPALAGGPDTGELFF. In DNA form, the CDR3 reads TGTGCCAGCTCACCGGCACTAGCGGGAGGGCCCGACACCGGGGAGCTGTTTTTT.

This clone was seen just once. This chain connects TRBV11-3 to TRBJ1-2; the match to TRBD1 covers 7 bases. Germline CDR1 is SGHNT and CDR2 is YENEEA. The CDR3 totals 13 residues. With V trimmed by 5 bases and J by 6 bases, 6 bases remained unmatched. CDR3 coding DNA: TGTGCCAGCAGCCCGGGACAGTGGAATGGCTACACCTTC. Protein sequence: CASSPGQWNGYTF.

The chain has TRBV7-6 and TRBJ2-3; D is perhaps TRBD1 (7 bases). The CDR3 extends over 16 amino acids. Trimming removed 5 bases at V and 2 bases at J, with 17 bases between. Germline loops: CDR1 SGHVS, CDR2 FNYEAQ. Here the CDR3 reads CASSGGSRGTTDTQYF. The CDR3 bases are TGTGCCAGCAGCGGGGGGTCCAGGGGGACCACAGATACGCAGTATTTT.

The chain links TRBV19 to TRBJ1-5; 9 bases are a match to TRBD1. The CDR3 has 15 residues. CDR1 is LNHDA and CDR2 is SQIVND in the germline V gene (reference sequence). The J segment lost 6 bases and the V segment lost 5 bases, leaving 8 bases of the junction unmatched. CDR3 loop: CASSRRTGDGQPQHF. The CDR3 nucleotides are TGTGCCAGTAGTCGAAGGACAGGGGACGGTCAGCCCCAGCATTTT.

The CDR3 protein is CASSLGEGGLHF. As DNA, the CDR3 is TGTGCCAGCAGTTTAGGTGAGGGAGGACTCCACTTT. The V and J genes are TRBV28 and TRBJ1-6; D unclear. The V end lost 2 bases, the J end lost 16 bases, and 12 bases lay between the germline ends. The CDR3 runs to 12 residues. Germline assignment: CDR1 MDHEN and CDR2 SYDVKM.

The rearrangement joins TRBV5-1 to TRBJ1-1; perhaps TRBD1 as D (5 bases). The CDR3 is 13 residues long. The germline gives CDR1 SGHRS, CDR2 YFSETQ. Trimming left V 4 bases short and J 6 bases short, with 13 bases between. CDR3 loop: CASSREGTAEAFF. DNA of the CDR3: TGCGCCAGCAGCCGGGAGGGGACTGCTGAAGCTTTCTTT. The complete variable domain, with remaining parts taken from reference TRBV5-1 and TRBJ1-1, reads KAGVTQTPRYLIKTRGQQVTLSCSPISGHRSVSWYQQTPGQGLQFLFEYFSETQRNKGNFPGRFSGRQFSNSRSEMNVSTLELGDSALYLCASSREGTAEAFFGQGTRLTVV.

The V gene is TRBV28, the J gene TRBJ2-3, with D unresolved. Germline values: CDR1 MDHEN, CDR2 SYDVKM. CDR3 size: 16 residues. Trimming left V 1 base short and J 0 bases short, with 11 bases between. For the CDR3, the DNA is TGTGCCAGCAGTTTATTGTCTAGATCTAGCACAGATACGCAGTATTTT. It specifies CASSLLSRSSTDTQYF.